The sequence of this T cell receptor beta chain was determined in a study of identical twins. General observations from the study: For cord blood, abundant beta clonotypes had fewer insertions, unlike memory repertoires, which showed none. With beta out-of-frame sequences, excess sharing by twins was weaker.

Details on this clonotype: Its cognate antigen is unknown.

TCRdb processed the 5' RACE reads anew with MiXCR; each CDR3 protein has one entry. Counted here are about 1.7 million distinct CDR3 sequences, around 33% occurring once; the ten biggest clones make up approximately 0.25%. From germline, CDR1 is DFQATT and CDR2 SNEGSKA (reference sequence). The CDR3 covers 14 residues. V lost 3 bases, J lost 3 bases, and 11 bases lay in between. The sequencing sample was made of cord blood. The rearrangement links TRBV20-1 to TRBJ2-2, with D unresolved. The TCR was taken from a newborn girl in good health. In DNA, the CDR3 is TGCAGTGCTAGTCCCCCAGTTGACACCGGGGAGCTGTTTTTT. Encoded protein: CSASPPVDTGELFF.